This T cell receptor (beta chain) was sequenced during a study of blood T cells in healthy people across ages. Study background: Template switching retrieved approximately one barcoded beta molecule for each two T cells.

Broader study findings: TCR beta diversity was tightly associated with the proportion of naive T cells.

Next came a second PCR, run for about 6 to 11 cycles, which used a sample-barcoded 5' primer along with a J-beta primer mix. Each CDR3 protein gets one entry after TCRdb re-called the 5' RACE reads with MiXCR. The top ten clones hold around 21% of a sample with 700,000 or so distinct CDR3 sequences, about 20% of them seen once. Healthy Caucasians from Russia aged 6 to 90 served as donors. The CDR3 has 14 amino acids. V was trimmed by 4 bases and J by 1 base, leaving 9 bases between them. Germline CDR1 reads SGHTA; CDR2 reads FQGNSA. The sample holds a few counts of this clonotype. The antigen remains undetermined.

This clonotype was obtained from a man in his 70s in good health. Sequencing was performed on blood. V is TRBV7-2 and J is TRBJ2-3; D is possibly TRBD1 (5 bases). The CDR3 DNA is TGTGCCAGCAGCTCGGTAGGGGGCACAGATACGCAGTATTTT. This codes for CASSSVGGTDTQYF.